This T cell receptor beta chain was identified in a study of CD8+CD57+ T cells in acquired aplastic anemia. Study as a whole: Average DNA yield from sorted CD4+ and CD8+ cells was 3.2 ug. Study-wide points: No significant difference in CD8+ Simpson's diversity was found between patients and controls.

Sequencing was done on patients that had shown CD8+CD57+ cell expansion by flow cytometry. All patients had severe acquired aplastic anemia. For CDR3 and TCR beta VDJ profiling, genomic DNA was the template used. TCRdb called the reads again in MiXCR, with one record for every CDR3 protein. The table lists 180,000 or so distinct CDR3 sequences, roughly 43% of them singletons. V gave up 3 bases and J gave up 0 bases, with 6 bases separating them. This CDR3 comprises 14 residues. The V gene's germline CDR1 is LNHDA and CDR2 SQIVND (reference sequence). This clonotype was seen many times. Antigen specificity is unknown.

Sequencing input: sorted CD4+, CD8+, or CD8+CD57+ T cells (not recorded which) from PBMCs. This receptor was identified in a human donor with aplastic anemia. The genes are TRBV19 and TRBJ1-5; D is unresolved. This CDR3 reads CASSMGFSNQPQHF. The CDR3 DNA follows: TGTGCCAGTAGTATGGGGTTTAGCAATCAGCCCCAGCATTTT.